This T cell receptor (beta chain) originates from a study of spatial heterogeneity in lung cancer. The V end lost 3 bases, the J end lost 5 bases, and 12 bases lay between the germline ends. The germline V gene has CDR1 LGHDT and CDR2 YNNKEL (reference sequence). The CDR3 length is 14 residues. This clonotype ranks as medium-sized. TCRdb reprocessed the 5' RACE reads with MiXCR, giving one entry per CDR3 protein. The sample yields tens of thousands of distinct CDR3 sequences, over 7% seen once. Stated time point: blood at routine non-recurrence follow-up after resection. The chain is built from TRBV3-1 and TRBJ2-3; TRBD1 or TRBD2 may be the D gene (5 bases each). The sample in question was PBMCs, obtained at follow-up. This clonotype originated in a female donor with early-stage non-small cell lung cancer. CDR3 region: CASSHLTRGDTQYF. DNA for the CDR3: TGTGCCAGCAGCCATTTGACGAGGGGAGATACGCAGTATTTT.